The clone carrying this T cell receptor (beta chain) turned up a few times. Its antigen is unknown. TCRdb recomputed calls from the 5' RACE reads with MiXCR, one row per CDR3 protein. The repertoire holds a few hundred thousand distinct CDR3 sequences, with roughly 13% as singletons. The entry originates in a study of identical twins. General study results and limits: One should note that invariant MAIT and iNKT cells could partly confound zero-insertion analyses. The same donors were not followed; conclusions instead depended on cross-sectional statistical analysis.

Healthy Caucasian individuals made up all the donors. This same sample was also taken into another study, of yellow fever vaccine responses in identical twins.

The sequence came from a woman between 18 and 29 years old in good health. Sequenced: memory (CD45RO+) T cells sorted from blood.

The CDR3 DNA reads TGTGCCAGCAGTTCACCACTCGGAAACACCATATATTTT. This gives the protein CASSSPLGNTIYF. The chain links TRBV6-2 or TRBV6-3 to TRBJ1-3; unclear D gene. The CDR3 loop spans 13 amino acids. The V end was cut by 4 bases, the J end by 4 bases, with 8 bases between. The germline V gene encodes CDR1 MNHEY and CDR2 SVGEGT.